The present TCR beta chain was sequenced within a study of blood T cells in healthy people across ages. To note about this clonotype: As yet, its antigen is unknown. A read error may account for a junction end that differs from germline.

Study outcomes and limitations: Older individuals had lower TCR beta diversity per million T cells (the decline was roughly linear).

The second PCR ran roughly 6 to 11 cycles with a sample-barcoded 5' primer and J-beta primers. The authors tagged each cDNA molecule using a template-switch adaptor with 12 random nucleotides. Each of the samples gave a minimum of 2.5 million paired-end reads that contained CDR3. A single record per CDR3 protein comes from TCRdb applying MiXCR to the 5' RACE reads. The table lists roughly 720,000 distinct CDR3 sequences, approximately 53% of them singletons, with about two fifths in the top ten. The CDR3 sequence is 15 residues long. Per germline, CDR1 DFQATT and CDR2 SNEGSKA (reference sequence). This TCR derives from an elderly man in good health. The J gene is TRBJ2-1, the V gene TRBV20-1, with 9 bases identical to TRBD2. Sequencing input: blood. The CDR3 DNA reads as TGCAGTGCCCCTTCCGGCGGGAGGGCCTATAATGAGCAGTTCTTC. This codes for CSAPSGGRAYNEQFF.